A selection of T cell receptor beta chains follows, all from one sample in a study of read filtering for tumor transcriptome and immune sequencing. Each CDR3 protein gets one entry after TCRdb re-called the reads with MiXCR. The table records 30,000 to 40,000 distinct CDR3 sequences, around an eighth of them present only once. Source material: a population of CD138-negative cells sorted from bone marrow. These receptors were collected from a donor at least 40 years old with multiple myeloma. The CDR3 runs from the conserved cysteine through the conserved F or W. Each record gives: J gene, D gene, CDR3 length, V gene, clone size, CDR3 protein, CDR3 DNA. A D gene is named only where the DNA matches it firmly. The size field is filled for only some rows; it gives once, few, many or a size class.

TRBJ2-1 TRBD2 16 TRBV4-1 many CASSQEGRGGRYEQFF TGCGCCAGCAGCCAAGAGGGTCGGGGGGGCCGGTATGAGCAGTTCTTC
TRBJ2-7 . 13 TRBV18 many CASSPGFAYEQYF TGTGCCAGCTCACCAGGTTTCGCGTACGAGCAGTACTTC
TRBJ1-1 . 13 TRBV29-1 many CSVAQGMNTEAFF TGCAGCGTTGCCCAGGGAATGAACACTGAAGCTTTCTTT
TRBJ1-1 . 13 TRBV5-1 many CASSSQGFAEAFF TGCGCCAGCAGCTCACAGGGTTTCGCTGAAGCTTTCTTT
TRBJ2-5 . 12 TRBV20-1 many CSAGGRGETQYF TGCAGTGCTGGGGGACGTGGGGAGACCCAGTACTTC
TRBJ2-7 . 11 TRBV20-1 many CSASILYEQYF TGCAGTGCTAGTATTTTGTACGAGCAGTACTTC
TRBJ2-1 . 13 TRBV7-3 . CASSSNPNNEQFF TGTGCCAGCAGCTCAAACCCAAACAATGAGCAGTTCTTC
TRBJ2-7 TRBD2 18 TRBV5-1 many CASSPSSTSRVGLHEQYF TGCGCCAGCAGCCCAAGCTCGACTAGCAGGGTAGGACTACACGAGCAGTACTTC
TRBJ2-7 . 16 TRBV23-1 many CASPSFRLPGDYEQYF TGCGCCAGCCCTTCTTTCCGACTGCCTGGGGATTACGAGCAGTACTTC
TRBJ2-7 TRBD1 15 TRBV7-9 . CASSSGWTGSYEQYF TGTGCCAGCAGCTCGGGATGGACAGGGTCCTACGAGCAGTACTTC
TRBJ2-1 TRBD2 21 TRBV11-2 medium-sized CASTGSLRVLAGDTRYNEQFF TGTGCCAGCACCGGCAGTTTAAGGGTGCTAGCGGGGGATACCCGTTACAATGAGCAGTTCTTC
TRBJ2-1 TRBD2 16 TRBV10-3 many CAISESERGRYNEQFF TGTGCCATCAGTGAGTCGGAGCGGGGGCGCTACAATGAGCAGTTCTTC
TRBJ2-2 TRBD2 15 TRBV9 many CASSVLAGNTGELFF TGTGCCAGCAGCGTGCTAGCGGGGAACACCGGGGAGCTGTTTTTT
TRBJ1-1 . 15 TRBV12-3/TRBV12-4 . CASSLSAGVNTGAFF TGTGCCAGCAGTTTAAGTGCCGGGGTGAACACTGGAGCTTTCTTT
TRBJ2-5 . 15 TRBV27 many CASSLLGRFEETQYF TGTGCCAGCAGTTTATTAGGAAGGTTTGAAGAGACCCAGTACTTC
TRBJ1-1 TRBD1 15 TRBV7-3 many CASSLNGQGNTEAFF TGTGCCAGCAGCTTAAACGGACAGGGAAACACTGAAGCTTTCTTT
TRBJ2-3 TRBD2 15 TRBV28 many CASRGVAGVPDTQYF TGTGCCAGCAGAGGGGTTGCGGGAGTCCCAGATACGCAGTATTTT
TRBJ2-1 . 15 TRBV20-1 . CSAYSGTVSYIGQFF TGCAGTGCTTACTCCGGGACTGTCTCCTACATTGGGCAGTTCTTC
TRBJ2-1 TRBD1 15 TRBV20-1 few CSATDREGPRDEQFF TGCAGTGCAACTGACAGGGAAGGACCCCGGGATGAGCAGTTCTTC
TRBJ1-2 . 14 TRBV2 many CASSEQGQGYGYTF TGTGCCAGCAGTGAGCAGGGACAAGGCTATGGCTACACCTTC
TRBJ2-5 . 13 TRBV20-1 many CSARIPSDETQYF TGCAGTGCTAGAATACCTAGTGACGAGACCCAGTACTTC
TRBJ1-3 . 19 TRBV28 many CASNAYGQWGHPVGNTIYF TGTGCCAGCAACGCCTACGGACAATGGGGACACCCCGTGGGGAACACCATATATTTT
TRBJ2-2 . 11 TRBV29-1 many CSLGVGGELFF TGCAGCCTTGGGGTCGGCGGGGAGCTGTTTTTT
TRBJ1-1 . 11 TRBV20-1 many CSARERRKAFF TGCAGTGCTAGAGAGCGCAGAAAAGCTTTCTTT
TRBJ1-4 TRBD1 11 TRBV12-3/TRBV12-4 . CASGSGGKLFF TGTGCCAGCGGATCAGGGGGAAAACTGTTTTTT
TRBJ1-5 . 13 TRBV4-2 many CASSLRGAQPQHF TGTGCCAGCAGCCTTAGAGGGGCGCAGCCCCAGCATTTT
TRBJ2-5 . 14 TRBV7-2 many CASSPPGPQETQYF TGTGCCAGCAGCCCACCCGGACCCCAAGAGACCCAGTACTTC
TRBJ2-1 TRBD2 15 TRBV7-3 many CASMIGAGGQNEQFF TGTGCCAGCATGATTGGGGCGGGAGGACAAAATGAGCAGTTCTTC
TRBJ2-1 . 12 TRBV7-9 many CASSKLGDEQFF TGTGCCAGCAGTAAGCTGGGGGATGAGCAGTTCTTC
TRBJ1-1 . 13 TRBV25-1 many CASSTGRNTEAFF TGTGCCAGCAGTACAGGACGGAACACTGAAGCTTTCTTT
TRBJ2-3 . 15 TRBV5-4 many CASTLGGARGGTQYF TGTGCCAGCACCCTGGGGGGGGCCCGGGGTGGGACGCAGTATTTT
TRBJ2-3 . 16 TRBV7-8 many CASSLVGTSATDTQYF TGTGCCAGCAGCTTAGTGGGTACGAGTGCTACAGATACGCAGTATTTT
TRBJ2-1 . 13 TRBV29-1 . CSVVGWELLGQFF TGCAGCGTTGTAGGGTGGGAACTATTAGGGCAGTTCTTC
TRBJ1-5 . 14 TRBV6-2/TRBV6-3 many CASSSRGANQPQHF TGTGCCAGCAGTTCCCGTGGGGCCAATCAGCCCCAGCATTTT
TRBJ1-5 . 14 TRBV28 many CASTQGRRDQPQHF TGTGCCAGCACCCAAGGGCGCCGAGATCAGCCCCAGCATTTT
TRBJ2-7 TRBD1 15 TRBV12-3/TRBV12-4 many CASSTLGTDTREQYF TGTGCCAGCAGCACCCTCGGGACAGATACTCGGGAGCAGTACTTC
TRBJ2-3 . 12 TRBV20-1 many CSAGLEDDTQYF TGCAGTGCGGGGCTAGAGGACGATACGCAGTATTTT
TRBJ2-3 . 14 TRBV7-3 many CASSQGHSTDTQYF TGTGCCAGCAGCCAAGGACATTCCACAGATACGCAGTATTTT
TRBJ2-2 TRBD2 20 TRBV27 . CASSLYMTSGRVKETGELFF TGTGCCAGCAGCCTTTATATGACTAGCGGGAGGGTAAAGGAAACCGGGGAGCTGTTTTTT
TRBJ2-6 TRBD1 17 TRBV19 . CASSPGGSASGANVLTF TGTGCCAGTAGCCCAGGGGGCAGTGCATCTGGGGCCAACGTCCTGACTTTC
TRBJ2-5 . 18 TRBV5-6 . CASSLGRGDSRRRETQYF TGTGCCAGCAGCTTGGGGCGGGGGGACAGCCGCCGTAGGGAGACCCAGTACTTC
TRBJ2-3 TRBD2 15 TRBV5-4 many CASSLDSGRRDTQYF TGTGCCAGCAGCTTGGATAGCGGGAGAAGGGATACGCAGTATTTT
TRBJ2-7 TRBD2 17 TRBV27 many CASSLLTSGGVSYEQYF TGTGCCAGCAGTTTATTGACTAGCGGGGGGGTATCCTACGAGCAGTACTTC
TRBJ2-7 . 15 TRBV4-1 . CASSQESLKAREQYF TGCGCCAGCAGCCAAGAATCATTGAAGGCGCGAGAGCAGTACTTC
TRBJ2-1 . 15 TRBV6-1 many CALKGAGSSYNEQFF TGTGCTCTGAAGGGGGCGGGGAGCTCCTACAATGAGCAGTTCTTC
TRBJ2-3 . 12 TRBV7-2 many CASRGAEDTQYF TGTGCCAGCAGGGGGGCCGAAGATACGCAGTATTTT
TRBJ1-1 TRBD1 16 TRBV9 many CASSVVPLQGYTEAFF TGTGCCAGCAGCGTAGTTCCATTACAGGGGTACACTGAAGCTTTCTTT
TRBJ1-4 TRBD1 13 TRBV29-1 . CSVDRGRGEKRFF TGCAGCGTCGACAGGGGGCGAGGTGAAAAACGGTTTTTT
TRBJ1-2 . 12 TRBV7-9 many CASSLNRQGYTF TGTGCCAGCAGCTTAAACAGACAAGGCTACACCTTC
TRBJ2-7 TRBD2 15 TRBV18 . CASSFYLAGGSERYF TGTGCCAGCTCATTCTACCTGGCGGGAGGGAGCGAGCGGTACTTC
TRBJ2-2 . 16 TRBV4-1 many CASSQNPGGEGGELFF TGCGCCAGCAGCCAAAATCCGGGGGGCGAGGGAGGGGAGCTGTTTTTT
TRBJ2-1 . 10 TRBV20-1 many CSASEIEQFF TGCAGTGCTAGTGAAATTGAGCAGTTCTTC